The 14 T cell receptor beta chains presented below share a single source sample, sequenced in a study of cytomegalovirus exposure and HLA in healthy donors. The PCR was carried out with 60 Vbeta primers and 13 Jbeta primers. TCRdb's table, derived via immunoSEQ multiplex PCR, lists solely in-frame clones and lacks some. The sample gives 140,000 or so clones, over 60% of which show up once; approximately 2% is in the top ten. Input material: PBMCs. Receptors were obtained from a middle-aged man in good health and CMV-seronegative.

The chain has TRBV18 and TRBJ2-7, with D perhaps matching TRBD1 (5 bases). The CDR3 extends over 14 amino acids. Germline V lookup: CDR1 KGHSH, CDR2 LQKENI. The V end was cut by 3 bases, the J end by 3 bases, with 12 bases between. CDR3 amino acids: CASSPNYDSYEQYF. The CDR3 region has the DNA TGTGCCAGCTCACCGAACTATGACAGCTACGAGCAGTACTTC.

This clone was seen a handful of times. The rearrangement joins TRBV27 to TRBJ1-4; 7 positions agree with TRBD1. The V gene's germline CDR1 is MNHEY and CDR2 SMNVEV (reference sequence). The CDR3 loop spans 15 amino acids. V lost 3 bases, J lost 2 bases, and 3 bases stayed unmatched. CDR3 nucleotides: TGTGCCAGCAGTTTCAGGGGGATCACTAATGAAAAACTGTTTTTT. It translates to CASSFRGITNEKLFF.

There are a few counts of this clone. The rearrangement links TRBV10-3 to TRBJ1-5; D is perhaps TRBD1 (6 bases). This CDR3 has 14 amino acids. Germline lookup yields CDR1 ENHRY and CDR2 SYGVKD. The ends were cut back, 0 bases at V and 9 bases at J, with 12 bases in the middle. CDR3 sequence: CAISESTGQGPQHF. The CDR3 nucleotides are TGTGCCATCAGTGAGTCAACGGGACAAGGGCCCCAGCATTTT.

The chain is built from TRBV5-1 and TRBJ2-1; 9 bases agree with TRBD2. CDR3 length: 16 residues. V lost 4 bases, J lost 7 bases, and 12 bases stayed unmatched. CDR1 SGHRS and CDR2 YFSETQ come from the germline V gene. CDR3 protein: CASSQRVAGDGNEQFF. The DNA for the CDR3 is TGCGCCAGCAGCCAACGCGTAGCGGGAGATGGGAATGAGCAGTTCTTC.

This chain connects TRBV7-3 to TRBJ1-1, with 8 bases lining up with TRBD1. V dropped 5 bases and J dropped 0; count of bases not matched to a gene: 11. Germline V gene sequence: CDR1 SGHTA, CDR2 FQGTGA. The CDR3 covers 17 residues. As DNA, the CDR3 is TGTGCCAGCAGCCTAAAAATTAGGGGACAGGTGAACACTGAAGCTTTCTTT. Protein product: CASSLKIRGQVNTEAFF.

The rearrangement uses TRBV9 and TRBJ2-7, with D perhaps TRBD1 (5 bases). V was clipped by 0 bases and J by 5 bases, with 21 bases between them. Germline CDR1 is SGDLS and CDR2 is YYNGEE. This CDR3 is built from 17 residues. This CDR3 reads CASSVGEGGRERDEQYF. The CDR3 DNA follows: TGTGCCAGCAGCGTAGGGGAAGGTGGCAGGGAAAGGGACGAGCAGTACTTC.

A few counts support this clone. This rearrangement joins TRBV6-5 to TRBJ2-7; 7 nucleotides line up with TRBD1. Per the germline V gene, CDR1 is MNHEY and CDR2 is SVGAGI. V shed 7 bases, J shed 0 bases, and the junction held 3 bases outside the gene matches. The CDR3 totals 13 residues. DNA for the CDR3: TGTGCCAGCAAAGGGGGCTTCTCCTACGAGCAGTACTTC. Protein product: CASKGGFSYEQYF.

The V call is TRBV6-6, the J call TRBJ2-7, with D unresolved. Deletions cut 4 bases from V and 3 bases from J, with 13 bases between. Germline V CDR1 and CDR2: MNHNY, SVGAGI (reference sequence). This CDR3 is built from 14 residues. The CDR3 protein is CASSSYPIDYEQYF. The CDR3, as DNA: TGTGCCAGCAGTTCCTACCCAATCGACTACGAGCAGTACTTC.

The rearrangement links TRBV2 to TRBJ2-7; TRBD1 matches 9 bases. CDR1 is SNHLY and CDR2 is FYNNEI in the germline V gene. This CDR3 comprises 13 residues. The V segment lost 5 bases and the J segment 6 bases; nucleotides outside the gene matches: 5. The CDR3 DNA is TGTGCCAGCAGTTCCGGGACAGGGTCCGAGCAGTACTTC. It codes for CASSSGTGSEQYF.

The CDR3 here is CASSQDSGGSTYEQYF. In nucleotides, the CDR3 is TGCGCCAGCAGCCAAGATAGCGGAGGATCAACCTACGAGCAGTACTTC. This chain links TRBV4-1 with TRBJ2-7; D might be TRBD2 (6 bases). Germline V CDR1 and CDR2: MGHRA, YSYEKL. Trimming took off 0 bases at V and 2 bases at J, with 14 bases between the two ends. This CDR3 has 16 amino acids.

The chain employs TRBV5-1 and TRBJ2-5; 9 bases are a match to TRBD1. The CDR3 has 15 residues. From germline, CDR1 is SGHRS and CDR2 YFSETQ. J lost 4 bases, V lost 4 bases, and 8 bases had no gene match. The CDR3 loop reads CASSPRQGVGETQYF. The CDR3, as DNA: TGCGCCAGCAGCCCCCGACAGGGGGTGGGAGAGACCCAGTACTTC.

V is TRBV5-1 and J is TRBJ2-3, with 8 positions matching TRBD1. The CDR3 has 13 residues. J was trimmed by 6 bases and V by 8 bases; bases with no gene match: 8. Germline V lookup: CDR1 SGHRS, CDR2 YFSETQ. The CDR3 DNA reads as TGCGCCAGTTTCAGGGGGCGTGGGGATACGCAGTATTTT. This encodes CASFRGRGDTQYF.

The chain employs TRBV5-6 and TRBJ1-6; 7 positions agree with TRBD1. The CDR3 loop spans 17 amino acids. The V and J ends lost 4 bases and 3 bases, in that order; junction bases with no gene match: 10. CDR1 is SGHDT, CDR2 YYEEEE, per germline. The CDR3 is CASSPLTGLFYNSPLHF. CDR3 bases: TGTGCCAGCAGCCCACTGACAGGGTTGTTCTATAATTCACCCCTCCACTTT.

V usage is TRBV9 and J usage is TRBJ2-7; a possible D gene is TRBD2 (5 bases). CDR1 and CDR2 (germline): SGDLS, YYNGEE. The V end lost 3 bases, the J end lost 3 bases, and 13 bases lay between the germline ends. The CDR3 contains 14 residues. The CDR3 sequence is CASSAGLAHYEQYF. CDR3 DNA: TGTGCCAGCAGCGCTGGACTCGCTCACTACGAGCAGTACTTC. Based on the CDR3 plus reference TRBV9 and TRBJ2-7, the full variable domain is DSGVTQTPKHLITATGQRVTLRCSPRSGDLSVYWYQQSLDQGLQFLIQYYNGEERAKGNILERFSAQQFPDLHSELNLSSLELGDSALYFCASSAGLAHYEQYFGPGTRLTVT.